Shown below are 26 T cell receptor beta chains from a single sample sequenced in a study of blood T cells in healthy people across ages. A J-beta primer mix and a sample-barcoded 5' primer were used in a second PCR of about 7 to 12 cycles. Using its own MiXCR run on the 5' RACE reads, TCRdb lists one record per CDR3 protein. The top ten clones hold 2.1% of a sample with about 1.8 million distinct CDR3 sequences, 40% to 55% of them seen once. Sequenced sample: blood. The origin of the receptors is a woman aged 35 to 49 in good health.

The rearrangement joins TRBV15 to TRBJ2-6; D perhaps matches TRBD2 (5 bases). V was trimmed by 3 bases and J by 1 base, leaving 7 bases between them. Germline CDR1 reads LNHNV; CDR2 reads YYDKDF (reference sequence). The CDR3 has 15 amino acids. CDR3 region: CATSRRDSGANVLTF. For the CDR3, the DNA is TGTGCCACCAGCAGGAGGGATTCTGGGGCCAACGTCCTGACTTTC.

This clonotype was observed a handful of times. The chain has TRBV6-1 and TRBJ2-1; D possibly corresponds to TRBD2 (6 bases). The germline V and J ends were trimmed by 3 bases and 8 bases, with 23 bases remaining between them. The CDR3 spans 17 residues. Germline V lookup: CDR1 MNHNS, CDR2 SASEGT. The CDR3 DNA is TGTGCCAGCAGTGACGGAGGGTTTAGTCGGGATTTACATGAGCAGTTCTTC. Amino acid sequence: CASSDGGFSRDLHEQFF.

This clonotype was seen more than once but under ten times. The chain is built from TRBV3-1 and TRBJ2-5; no firm D call. The ends were cut back, 0 bases at V and 3 bases at J, with 8 bases in the middle. The CDR3 is made up of 14 amino acids. Germline values: CDR1 LGHDT, CDR2 YNNKEL (reference sequence). The CDR3 protein is CASSQEGSKETQYF. The CDR3 DNA reads TGTGCCAGCAGCCAAGAGGGCAGCAAAGAGACCCAGTACTTC.

This rearrangement joins TRBV6-6 to TRBJ1-2; D call uncertain. Trimming removed 10 bases at V and 0 bases at J, with 15 bases between. Germline V lookup: CDR1 MNHNY, CDR2 SVGAGI (reference sequence). The CDR3 has 14 residues. The DNA of the CDR3 is TGTGCCACCTCCATGGCAGTTACTAACTATGGCTACACCTTC. It codes for CATSMAVTNYGYTF.

This chain links TRBV12-3 or TRBV12-4 with TRBJ1-2, with D possibly being TRBD1 (6 bases). This CDR3 is 18 amino acids long. Trimming took off 7 bases at V and 1 base at J, with 25 bases between the two ends. The CDR3 region is CASTNPGQTLGLNYGYTF. Here the CDR3 DNA reads TGTGCCAGCACCAACCCCGGACAGACTCTTGGACTTAACTATGGCTACACCTTC.

In its sample, this clonotype was seen a few times. The chain carries TRBV29-1 and TRBJ2-5; 9 bases match TRBD1. Germline-derived CDR1 and CDR2 are SQVTM and ANQGSEA. J was trimmed by 11 bases and V by 3 bases; bases with no gene match: 10. CDR3 size: 13 residues. CDR3 DNA: TGCAGCGTTGAGGAACAGGGGGCAGGAGAGCAGTACTTC. This codes for CSVEEQGAGEQYF.

This clonotype has just one count. The chain combines TRBV28 with TRBJ1-2, with a tentative D call TRBD1 (5 bases). Trimming took 6 bases from V and 6 from J, leaving 17 bases between them. Germline loops: CDR1 MDHEN, CDR2 SYDVKM. CDR3 length equals 14 residues. In nucleotides, the CDR3 is TGTGCCAGCAGCCTCCAGTTGGTAGGGGATGGCTACACCTTC. Translation: CASSLQLVGDGYTF.

The chain is built from TRBV7-2 and TRBJ1-2; D gene ambiguous. The CDR3 totals 15 residues. Germline CDR1 is SGHTA and CDR2 is FQGNSA. V gave up 0 bases and J gave up 4 bases, with 12 bases separating them. CDR3 region: CASSLARPLSYGYTF. CDR3 nucleotides: TGTGCCAGCAGCTTAGCGCGGCCTCTCAGCTATGGCTACACCTTC.

The CDR3 nucleotides read TGTGCCAGCAAAACGTTCTCAGATACGCAGTATTTT. It is translated as CASKTFSDTQYF. The chain recombines TRBV12-3 or TRBV12-4 with TRBJ2-3; D remains ambiguous. CDR3 size: 12 residues. Between the trimmed V and J ends, which lost 7 bases and 4 bases, there was a span of 9 bases.

The chain combines TRBV10-3 with TRBJ2-1; 7 bases are shared with TRBD1. CDR1 and CDR2 from the germline V gene are ENHRY and SYGVKD. The trim removed 3 bases at V and 10 bases at J, leaving 12 bases unmatched. This CDR3 region has 15 residues. This CDR3 is CAISDDRAYSYEQFF. Written as DNA, the CDR3 is TGTGCCATCAGTGACGACAGGGCCTACTCCTACGAGCAGTTCTTC.

The V call is TRBV20-1, the J call TRBJ2-7, with D uncertain. The J call is uncertain, as TRBJ2-5 better fits the DNA end. Germline V gene lookup returns CDR1 DFQATT and CDR2 SNEGSKA (reference sequence). This CDR3 comprises 14 residues. The CDR3 bases are TGCAGTGCTAGAGCCGCCCAGGAGCGAAAGACCCAGTACTTC. It specifies CSARAAQERKTQYF.

The V gene is TRBV9, the J gene TRBJ2-3; D is perhaps TRBD2 (5 bases). Looked up from germline, CDR1 is SGDLS and CDR2 is YYNGEE. Trimming took 4 bases from V and 4 from J, leaving 13 bases between them. The CDR3 contains 14 residues. The CDR3 loop is CASSPPTGSDTQYF. In DNA, the CDR3 is TGTGCCAGCAGCCCTCCCACGGGATCAGATACGCAGTATTTT. Together with reference TRBV9 and TRBJ2-3, the CDR3 gives the full variable domain: DSGVTQTPKHLITATGQRVTLRCSPRSGDLSVYWYQQSLDQGLQFLIQYYNGEERAKGNILERFSAQQFPDLHSELNLSSLELGDSALYFCASSPPTGSDTQYFGPGTRLTVL.

The chain employs TRBV3-1 and TRBJ2-3, with 9 bases identical to TRBD2. Trimming removed 3 bases from V and 3 bases from J; junction bases left unmatched: 7. Germline V gene sequence: CDR1 LGHDT, CDR2 YNNKEL (reference sequence). This CDR3 spans 16 amino acids. The CDR3 DNA is TGTGCCAGCAGCCATCAAGTTAGCGGGGGAACAGATACGCAGTATTTT. This encodes CASSHQVSGGTDTQYF.

CDR3 DNA sequence: TGCAGTGCTAGAACTCCCCCGGCTCAGTACTTC. This gives the protein CSARTPPAQYF. V usage is TRBV20-1 and J usage is TRBJ2-4; D unclear. Germline V gives CDR1 DFQATT, CDR2 SNEGSKA (reference sequence). Trimming cost V 2 bases and J 12 bases, with 11 bases left between them. This CDR3 comprises 11 residues.

The chain joins TRBV6-2 or TRBV6-3 to TRBJ1-6; tentatively, D is TRBD1 (5 bases). Trimming removed 2 bases from V and 2 bases from J, with 13 bases in between. Germline V gene data show CDR1 as MNHEY and CDR2 as SVGEGT. The CDR3 length is 17 residues. The CDR3 reads CASSYLSGTAYNSPLHF. CDR3 bases: TGTGCCAGCAGTTACCTCTCCGGGACGGCCTATAATTCACCCCTCCACTTT.

V usage is TRBV28 and J usage is TRBJ1-1, with D maybe TRBD1 (5 bases). The CDR3 contains 14 residues. Germline V gene lookup returns CDR1 MDHEN and CDR2 SYDVKM. V was cut by 5 bases and J by 5 bases, with 15 bases left in between. The CDR3 protein is CASSPPQGFTEAFF. For the CDR3, the DNA is TGTGCCAGCAGTCCGCCTCAGGGTTTTACTGAAGCTTTCTTT.

This clonotype showed up just a few times. The chain is built from TRBV18 and TRBJ2-1; 10 nucleotides line up with TRBD2. There are 16 residues in the CDR3. J gave up 1 base and V 3 bases, and 3 bases lay outside the gene matches. The germline V gene has CDR1 KGHSH and CDR2 LQKENI. CDR3 DNA sequence: TGTGCCAGCTCACCCCGGACTAGCGGTTCCTACAATGAGCAGTTCTTC. Translating it yields CASSPRTSGSYNEQFF. The full variable domain, its missing parts supplied by reference TRBV18 and TRBJ2-1, is NAGVMQNPRHLVRRRGQEARLRCSPMKGHSHVYWYRQLPEEGLKFMVYLQKENIIDESGMPKERFSAEFPKEGPSILRIQQVVRGDSAAYFCASSPRTSGSYNEQFFGPGTRLTVL.

Worth noting for this clonotype: Germline is not matched at one junction end, which may reflect a read error. This rearrangement joins TRBV5-1 to TRBJ2-1, with 9 bases identical to TRBD1. The CDR3 is 18 residues long. Germline CDR1 reads SGHRS; CDR2 reads YFSETQ. DNA of the CDR3: TGCGCCAGCAGCTTGGAAGGCCTCGGGACAGGGAGAATCAATGAGCGGTTCTTC. Amino acids: CASSLEGLGTGRINERFF.

This clonotype was counted between two and nine times. The chain has TRBV4-2 and TRBJ2-3, with 9 bases fitting TRBD2. The V and J ends lost 0 bases and 0 bases, in that order; junction bases with no gene match: 10. In germline, CDR1 is LGHNA, CDR2 YNFKEQ. The CDR3 spans 19 residues. In nucleotides, the CDR3 is TGTGCCAGCAGCCAAGAGCGGAGCGGGGGGTCAACTAGCACAGATACGCAGTATTTT. This translates into CASSQERSGGSTSTDTQYF.

This clonotype appeared a single time. J is TRBJ2-5 and V is TRBV3-1; TRBD2 might be the D (6 bases). The CDR3 contains 16 residues. Germline assignment: CDR1 LGHDT and CDR2 YNNKEL (reference sequence). The V gene lost 0 bases and the J gene lost 7 bases, with 18 bases spanning the gap. CDR3 sequence: CASSQDPGLGPGTQYF. The CDR3 DNA reads as TGTGCCAGCAGCCAAGATCCGGGACTGGGGCCAGGGACCCAGTACTTC.

This clonotype was observed a few times. The genes are TRBV4-1 and TRBJ1-2; D ambiguous. Germline CDR1 is MGHRA and CDR2 is YSYEKL. The CDR3 loop spans 13 amino acids. V lost 0 bases, J lost 5 bases, and 7 bases lay in between. The CDR3: CASSQDKGYGYTF. CDR3 nucleotide sequence: TGCGCCAGCAGCCAAGACAAGGGTTATGGCTACACCTTC.

The gene calls are TRBV10-3 and TRBJ2-7; D is unclear. Looked up from germline, CDR1 is ENHRY and CDR2 is SYGVKD. This CDR3 region has 12 residues. The V and J ends lost 7 bases and 3 bases respectively, with 10 bases between them. DNA for the CDR3: TGTGCCATCAATGGTGCAGGCTACGAGCAGTACTTC. Its protein is CAINGAGYEQYF.

The rearrangement uses TRBV20-1 and TRBJ2-5, with TRBD2 as a possible D gene (6 bases). CDR1 and CDR2 (germline): DFQATT, SNEGSKA (reference sequence). Trimming took 5 bases from V and 5 from J, leaving 12 bases between them. This CDR3 is built from 12 residues. CDR3 region: CSAQTSWETQYF. CDR3 bases: TGCAGTGCTCAGACTAGTTGGGAGACCCAGTACTTC.

This clonotype has a handful of counts. The chain couples TRBV12-3 or TRBV12-4 to TRBJ1-1; 9 positions agree with TRBD1. Losses at the gene ends were 5 bases for V and 6 bases for J; bases not matched to a gene: 10. This CDR3 spans 15 amino acids. The CDR3 DNA reads TGTGCCAGCAGTCCCTGGACAGGGGCGATACCTGAAGCTTTCTTT. Translation gives CASSPWTGAIPEAFF.

The chain uses TRBV20-1 and TRBJ2-7; 11 nucleotides line up with TRBD1. The CDR3 has 16 residues. J lost 2 bases, V lost 6 bases, and 12 bases had no gene match. Germline V CDR1 and CDR2: DFQATT, SNEGSKA (reference sequence). The CDR3 DNA follows: TGCAGTGCAAAAAGCCCCTGGGACAGGGGGACCTACGAGCAGTACTTC. Translating it yields CSAKSPWDRGTYEQYF.

This clonotype occurred a few times. The chain has TRBV6-6 and TRBJ2-3, with 12 bases identical to TRBD2. The CDR3 runs 14 residues. CDR1 is MNHNY and CDR2 is SVGAGI in the germline V gene (reference sequence). Losses at the gene ends were 6 bases for V and 7 bases for J; bases not matched to a gene: 5. The CDR3 DNA follows: TGTGCCAGCAGCCTAGCGGGGGGGGCAAATACGCAGTATTTT. This encodes CASSLAGGANTQYF.